This T cell receptor (beta chain) was sequenced for a study of blood T cell repertoires in COVID-19. The CDR3 is 14 residues long. Germline CDR1 and CDR2: SGHRS and YFSETQ. V lost 4 bases, J lost 6 bases, and 7 bases stayed unmatched. Only in-frame clones appear in the TCRdb table, and some are missing; sequencing was by immunoSEQ multiplex PCR. The sample shows about 210,000 clones, 89% of them seen only once. This rearrangement joins TRBV5-1 to TRBJ1-2, with TRBD1 matching 9 bases. The sequenced material came from peripheral blood. The clonotype originates from a woman aged 40 to 55 with acute or convalescent COVID-19. The DNA for the CDR3 is TGCGCCAGCAGCCACATACAGGGGGCTAATGGCTACACCTTC. This translates into CASSHIQGANGYTF. Supplemented by reference TRBV5-1 and TRBJ1-2, the full variable domain reads KAGVTQTPRYLIKTRGQQVTLSCSPISGHRSVSWYQQTPGQGLQFLFEYFSETQRNKGNFPGRFSGRQFSNSRSEMNVSTLELGDSALYLCASSHIQGANGYTFGSGTRLTVV.